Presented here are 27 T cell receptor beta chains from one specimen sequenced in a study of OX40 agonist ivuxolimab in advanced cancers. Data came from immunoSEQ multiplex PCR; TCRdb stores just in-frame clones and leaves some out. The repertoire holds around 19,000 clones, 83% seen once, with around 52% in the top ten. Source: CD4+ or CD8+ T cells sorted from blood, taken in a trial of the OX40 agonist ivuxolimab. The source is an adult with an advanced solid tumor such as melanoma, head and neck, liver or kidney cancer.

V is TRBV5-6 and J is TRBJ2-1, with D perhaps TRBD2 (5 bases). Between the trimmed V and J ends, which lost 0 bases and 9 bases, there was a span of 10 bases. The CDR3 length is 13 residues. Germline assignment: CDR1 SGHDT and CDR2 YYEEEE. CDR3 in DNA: TGTGCCAGCAGCTTGGACGGTGGGAGTGAGCAGTTCTTC. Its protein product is CASSLDGGSEQFF.

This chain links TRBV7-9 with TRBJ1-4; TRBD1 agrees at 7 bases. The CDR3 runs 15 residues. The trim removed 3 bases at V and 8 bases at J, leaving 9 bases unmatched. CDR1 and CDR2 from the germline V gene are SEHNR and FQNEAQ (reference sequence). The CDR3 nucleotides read TGTGCCAGCAGCTTGACTGACAGGGAGAGAGAAAAACTGTTTTTT. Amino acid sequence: CASSLTDREREKLFF.

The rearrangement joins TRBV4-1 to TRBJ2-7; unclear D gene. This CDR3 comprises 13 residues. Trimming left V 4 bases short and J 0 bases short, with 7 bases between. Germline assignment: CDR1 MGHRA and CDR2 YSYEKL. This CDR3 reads CASSLGYSYEQYF. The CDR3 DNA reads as TGCGCCAGCAGCCTGGGGTACTCCTACGAGCAGTACTTC.

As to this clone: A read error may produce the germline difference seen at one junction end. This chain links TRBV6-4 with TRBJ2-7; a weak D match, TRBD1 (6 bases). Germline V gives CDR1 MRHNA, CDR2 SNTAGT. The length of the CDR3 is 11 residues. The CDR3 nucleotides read TGTGCCAGCAGGGACAGATACGAGGAGTACTTC. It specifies CASRDRYEEYF.

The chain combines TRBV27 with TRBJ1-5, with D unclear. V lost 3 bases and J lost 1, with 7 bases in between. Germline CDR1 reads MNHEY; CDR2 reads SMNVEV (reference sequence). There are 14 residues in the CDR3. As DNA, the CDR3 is TGTGCCAGCAGTTTCGGAGGGAGCAATCAGCCCCAGCATTTT. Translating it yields CASSFGGSNQPQHF.

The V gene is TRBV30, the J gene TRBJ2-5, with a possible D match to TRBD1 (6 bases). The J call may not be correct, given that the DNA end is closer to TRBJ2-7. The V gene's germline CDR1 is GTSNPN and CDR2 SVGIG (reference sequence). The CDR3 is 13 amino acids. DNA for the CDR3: TGTGCCTGGAGTAACAGGGATGGCGACGAGCAGTACTTC. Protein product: CAWSNRDGDEQYF.

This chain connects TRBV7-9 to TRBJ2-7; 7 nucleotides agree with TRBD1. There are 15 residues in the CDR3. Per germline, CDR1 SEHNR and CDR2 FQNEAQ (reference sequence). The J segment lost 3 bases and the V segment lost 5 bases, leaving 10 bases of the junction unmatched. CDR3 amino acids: CASSPRDRAFYEQYF. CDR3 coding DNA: TGTGCCAGCAGCCCCCGGGACAGAGCTTTCTACGAGCAGTACTTC.

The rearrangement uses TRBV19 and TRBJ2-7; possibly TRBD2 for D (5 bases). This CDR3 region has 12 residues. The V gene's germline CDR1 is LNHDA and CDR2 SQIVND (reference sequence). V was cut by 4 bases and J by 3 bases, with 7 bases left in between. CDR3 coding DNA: TGTGCCAGTAGTAGCGGGTACTACGAGCAGTACTTC. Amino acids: CASSSGYYEQYF.

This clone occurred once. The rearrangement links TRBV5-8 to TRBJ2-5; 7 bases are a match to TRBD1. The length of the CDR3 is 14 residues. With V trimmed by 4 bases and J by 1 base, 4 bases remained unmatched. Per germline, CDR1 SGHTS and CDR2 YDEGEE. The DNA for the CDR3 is TGTGCCAGCAGCCCGACAGGGCCCCAAGAGACCCAGTACTTC. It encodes CASSPTGPQETQYF.

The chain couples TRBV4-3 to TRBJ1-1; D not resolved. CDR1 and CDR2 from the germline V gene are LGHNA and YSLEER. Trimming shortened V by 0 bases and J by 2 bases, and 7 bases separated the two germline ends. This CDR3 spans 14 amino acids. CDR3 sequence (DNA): TGCGCCAGCAGCCAAGACCGGGTTAACACTGAAGCTTTCTTT. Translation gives CASSQDRVNTEAFF.

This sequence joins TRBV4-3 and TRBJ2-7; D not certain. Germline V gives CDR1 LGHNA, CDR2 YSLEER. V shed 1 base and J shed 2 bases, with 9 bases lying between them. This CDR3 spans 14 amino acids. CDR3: CASSQAVGAYEQYF. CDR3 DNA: TGCGCCAGCAGCCAAGCTGTTGGAGCCTACGAGCAGTACTTC.

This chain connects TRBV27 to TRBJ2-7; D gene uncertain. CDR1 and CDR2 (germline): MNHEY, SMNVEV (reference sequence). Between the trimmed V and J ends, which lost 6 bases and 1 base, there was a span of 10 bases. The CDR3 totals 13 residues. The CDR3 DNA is TGTGCCAGCAGCCCAAGACCTTCCTACGAGCAGTACTTC. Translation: CASSPRPSYEQYF.

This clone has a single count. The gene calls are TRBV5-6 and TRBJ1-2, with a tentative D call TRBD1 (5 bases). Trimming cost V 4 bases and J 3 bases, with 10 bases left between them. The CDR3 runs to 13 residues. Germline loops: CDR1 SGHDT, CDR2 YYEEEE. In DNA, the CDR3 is TGTGCCAGCAGCCCACAGGTACACTATGGCTACACCTTC. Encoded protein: CASSPQVHYGYTF.

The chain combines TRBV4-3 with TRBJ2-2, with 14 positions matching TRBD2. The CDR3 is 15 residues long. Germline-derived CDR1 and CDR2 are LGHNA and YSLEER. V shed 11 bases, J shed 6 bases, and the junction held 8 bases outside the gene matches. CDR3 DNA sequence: TGCGCCGCTGGGGGACTAGCGGGAGCGGCCGGGGAGCTGTTTTTT. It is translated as CAAGGLAGAAGELFF.

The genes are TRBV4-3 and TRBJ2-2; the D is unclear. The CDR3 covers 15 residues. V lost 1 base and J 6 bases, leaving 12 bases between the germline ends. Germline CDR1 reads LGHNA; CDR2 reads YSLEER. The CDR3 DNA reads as TGCGCCAGCAGCCAAGGAGCTAGTGGAGCCGGGGAGCTGTTTTTT. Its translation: CASSQGASGAGELFF.

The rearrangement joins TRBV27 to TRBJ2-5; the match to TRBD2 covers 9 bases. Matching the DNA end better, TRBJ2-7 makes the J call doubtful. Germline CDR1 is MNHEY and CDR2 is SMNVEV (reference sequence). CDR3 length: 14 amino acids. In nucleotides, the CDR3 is TGTGCCAGCAGTTTTCGGCGGGAGGGCTACGAGCAGTACTTC. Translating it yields CASSFRREGYEQYF.

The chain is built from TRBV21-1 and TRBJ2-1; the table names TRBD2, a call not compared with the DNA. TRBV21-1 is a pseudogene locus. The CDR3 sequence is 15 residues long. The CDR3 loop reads CASHFHGSSYNEQFF. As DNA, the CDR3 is TGTGCCAGCCATTTTCATGGGAGCTCCTACAATGAGCAGTTCTTC.

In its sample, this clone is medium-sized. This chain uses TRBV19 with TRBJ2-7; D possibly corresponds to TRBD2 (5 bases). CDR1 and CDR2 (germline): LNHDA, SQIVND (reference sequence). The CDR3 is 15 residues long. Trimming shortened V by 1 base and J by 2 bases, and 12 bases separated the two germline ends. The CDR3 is CASSIVFGETYEQYF. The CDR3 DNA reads TGTGCCAGTAGTATAGTCTTTGGGGAGACCTACGAGCAGTACTTC. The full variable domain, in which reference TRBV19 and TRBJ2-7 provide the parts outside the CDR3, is DGGITQSPKYLFRKEGQNVTLSCEQNLNHDAMYWYRQDPGQGLRLIYYSQIVNDFQKGDIAEGYSVSREKKESFPLTVTSAQKNPTAFYLCASSIVFGETYEQYFGPGTRLTVT.

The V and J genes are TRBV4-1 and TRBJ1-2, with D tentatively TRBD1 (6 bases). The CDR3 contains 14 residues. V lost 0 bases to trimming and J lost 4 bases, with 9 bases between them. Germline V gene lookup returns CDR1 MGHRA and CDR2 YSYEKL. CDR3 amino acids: CASSQDRGPYGYTF. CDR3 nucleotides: TGCGCCAGCAGCCAAGACAGGGGACCCTATGGCTACACCTTC.

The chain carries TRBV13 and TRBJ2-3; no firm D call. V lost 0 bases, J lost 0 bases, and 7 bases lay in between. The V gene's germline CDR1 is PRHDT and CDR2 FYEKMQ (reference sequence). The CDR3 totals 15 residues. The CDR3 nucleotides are TGTGCCAGCAGCTTAGGATCGATTAGCACAGATACGCAGTATTTT. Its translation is CASSLGSISTDTQYF. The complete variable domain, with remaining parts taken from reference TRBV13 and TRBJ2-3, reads AAGVIQSPRHLIKEKRETATLKCYPIPRHDTVYWYQQGPGQDPQFLISFYEKMQSDKGSIPDRFSAQQFSDYHSELNMSSLELGDSALYFCASSLGSISTDTQYFGPGTRLTVL.

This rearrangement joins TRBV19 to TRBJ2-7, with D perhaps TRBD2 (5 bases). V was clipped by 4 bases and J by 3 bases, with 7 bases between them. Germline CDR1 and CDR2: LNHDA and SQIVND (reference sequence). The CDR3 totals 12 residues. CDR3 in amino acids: CASSTGIYEQYF. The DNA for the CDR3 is TGTGCCAGTAGTACGGGGATCTACGAGCAGTACTTC.

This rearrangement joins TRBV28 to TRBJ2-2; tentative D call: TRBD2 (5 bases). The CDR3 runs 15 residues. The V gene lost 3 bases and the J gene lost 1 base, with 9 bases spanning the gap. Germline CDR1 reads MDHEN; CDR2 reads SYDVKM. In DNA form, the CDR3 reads TGTGCCAGCAGTTTCGGGAATATGAACACCGGGGAGCTGTTTTTT. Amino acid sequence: CASSFGNMNTGELFF.

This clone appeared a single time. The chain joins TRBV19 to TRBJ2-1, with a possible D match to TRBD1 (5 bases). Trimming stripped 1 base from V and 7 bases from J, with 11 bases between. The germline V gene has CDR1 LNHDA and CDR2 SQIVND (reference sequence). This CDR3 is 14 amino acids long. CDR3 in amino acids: CASSIVGLQNEQFF. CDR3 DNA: TGTGCCAGTAGTATAGTGGGGCTTCAAAATGAGCAGTTCTTC.

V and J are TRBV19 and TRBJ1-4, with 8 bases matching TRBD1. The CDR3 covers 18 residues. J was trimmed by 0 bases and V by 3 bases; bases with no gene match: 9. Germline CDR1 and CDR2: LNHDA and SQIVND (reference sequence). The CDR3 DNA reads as TGTGCCAGTAGTATGCACCGGGACAGGACCGCAACTAATGAAAAACTGTTTTTT. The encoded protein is CASSMHRDRTATNEKLFF.

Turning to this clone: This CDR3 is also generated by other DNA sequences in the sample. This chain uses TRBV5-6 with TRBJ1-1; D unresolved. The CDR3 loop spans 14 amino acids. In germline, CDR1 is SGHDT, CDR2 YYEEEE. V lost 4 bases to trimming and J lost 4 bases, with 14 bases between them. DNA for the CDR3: TGTGCCAGCAGCCTCCCGCATGGAGGCACTGAAGCTTTCTTT. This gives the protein CASSLPHGGTEAFF.

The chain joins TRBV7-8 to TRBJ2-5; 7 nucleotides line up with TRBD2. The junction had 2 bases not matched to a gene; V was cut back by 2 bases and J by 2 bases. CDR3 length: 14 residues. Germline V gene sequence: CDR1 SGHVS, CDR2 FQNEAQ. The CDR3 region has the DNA TGTGCCAGCAGCTTATGGGAGGGACAAGAGACCCAGTACTTC. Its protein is CASSLWEGQETQYF.

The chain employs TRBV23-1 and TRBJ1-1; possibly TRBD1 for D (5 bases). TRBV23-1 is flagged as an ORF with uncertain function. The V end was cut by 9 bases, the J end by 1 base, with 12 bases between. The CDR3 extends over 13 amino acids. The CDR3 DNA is TGCGCCAGGGGCGGGGGGAAGAACACTGAAGCTTTCTTT. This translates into CARGGGKNTEAFF.